This TCR beta chain was sequenced during a study of vaccination and CD4 T cells after COVID-19. With the Oncomine TCR Beta short-read assay, DNA from cultured CD4+ T cells was sequenced. It was cultured CD4+ T cells from which genomic DNA was extracted. TCRdb processed the PCR reads anew with MiXCR; each CDR3 protein has one entry. The data contain some 14,000 distinct CDR3 sequences, approximately 61% of them singletons. Treatment defined: roughly 11-day PBMC culture with coronavirus spike peptide pools or control peptides (ViraFEST assay). ViraFEST used peptide pools to expand antigen-specific T cells, then sequenced TCRs. With regard to this clonotype: Its antigen is unidentified.

The ends lost 4 bases at V and 14 bases at J; junction bases unmatched: 9. This CDR3 is built from 13 residues. Germline lookup yields CDR1 SGHTA and CDR2 FQGNSA. The origin of this receptor is a human donor who had recovered from COVID-19. Sequencing was done on a sample of CD4+ T cells from blood, cultured in vitro. This chain joins TRBV7-2 and TRBJ1-4; 8 nucleotides line up with TRBD1. This CDR3 reads CASSSGTGTHLFF. The CDR3 DNA follows: TGTGCCAGCAGCTCCGGGACAGGAACCCATCTGTTTTTT.